A single sample gave rise to the 28 T cell receptor beta chains below, sequenced in a study of OX40 agonist ivuxolimab in advanced cancers. Library prep was done by the immunoSEQ multiplex PCR assay. TCRdb carries this immuneACCESS record with in-frame sequences only. Its versions omit some clonotypes, under half of them owing to an unresolved V gene in the studies checked, with the rest unexplained. The sample table contains 70,000 or so clones; only one count was recorded for around nine tenths of them. The leading ten clones occupy approximately 0.81% of the sample. The input for sequencing was CD4+ or CD8+ T cells sorted from blood, taken in a trial of the OX40 agonist ivuxolimab. These receptors originate from an adult with an advanced solid tumor such as melanoma, head and neck, liver or kidney cancer.

The gene calls are TRBV6-5 and TRBJ1-1; D ambiguous. CDR1 is MNHEY, CDR2 SVGAGI, per germline. The CDR3 contains 13 residues. Trimming shortened V by 5 bases and J by 3 bases, and 10 bases separated the two germline ends. The CDR3 DNA is TGTGCCAGCAGTCGCGCGGGAGACACTGAAGCTTTCTTT. This codes for CASSRAGDTEAFF.

This clone was found once. V usage is TRBV30 and J usage is TRBJ2-5; TRBD2 aligns across 7 bases. V was pared by 5 bases and J by 0 bases, with 6 bases of the junction left unmatched. CDR1 GTSNPN and CDR2 SVGIG come from the germline V gene (reference sequence). The CDR3 runs to 14 residues. As DNA, the CDR3 is TGTGCCTGGTCGGGGGGAGGGTACCAAGAGACCCAGTACTTC. This codes for CAWSGGGYQETQYF.

This chain uses TRBV19 with TRBJ2-6; D is perhaps TRBD1 or TRBD2 (5 bases each). Germline V gives CDR1 LNHDA, CDR2 SQIVND (reference sequence). The CDR3 totals 16 residues. Trimming took 5 bases from V and 0 from J, leaving 11 bases between them. The CDR3 sequence is CASSLEGSSGANVLTF. The CDR3 DNA follows: TGTGCCAGTAGTCTTGAGGGGAGCTCTGGGGCCAACGTCCTGACTTTC.

The CDR3 is CSVGLDYNEQFF. DNA of the CDR3: TGCAGCGTCGGACTTGACTACAATGAGCAGTTCTTC. The gene calls are TRBV29-1 and TRBJ2-1; possible D gene TRBD2, 5 bases. The CDR3 length is 12 residues. CDR1 and CDR2 (germline): SQVTM, ANQGSEA. The V gene lost 6 bases and the J gene lost 3 bases, with 9 bases spanning the gap.

This chain connects TRBV6-1 to TRBJ1-5; D is undetermined. The length of the CDR3 is 15 residues. Germline V gives CDR1 MNHNS, CDR2 SASEGT. Trimming left V 7 bases short and J 2 bases short, with 15 bases between. CDR3 residues: CASTDPLSGNQPQHF. Written as DNA, the CDR3 is TGTGCCAGCACTGACCCTCTCTCGGGCAATCAGCCCCAGCATTTT.

The chain links TRBV6-5 to TRBJ1-6; no clear D. From germline, CDR1 is MNHEY and CDR2 SVGAGI. V was cut by 5 bases and J by 5 bases, with 10 bases left in between. This CDR3 has 14 residues. Here the CDR3 reads CASSAGLNNSPLHF. Written as DNA, the CDR3 is TGTGCCAGCAGTGCCGGACTGAATAATTCACCCCTCCACTTT.

This clone was seen only once. The chain joins TRBV6-1 to TRBJ1-2; D uncertain. This CDR3 has 12 residues. V lost 5 bases, J lost 8 bases, and 12 bases lay in between. CDR1 and CDR2 (germline): MNHNS, SASEGT. CDR3: CASSPHPGGYTF. The CDR3 region has the DNA TGTGCCAGCAGTCCGCACCCGGGAGGCTACACCTTC.

The CDR3 is CASSYSRGAYETQYF. CDR3 bases: TGTGCCAGCAGTTACAGTCGAGGCGCTTATGAGACCCAGTACTTC. The rearrangement joins TRBV6-5 to TRBJ2-5; D is undetermined. This CDR3 region has 15 residues. Trimming removed 2 bases at V and 5 bases at J, with 15 bases between. CDR1 is MNHEY, CDR2 SVGAGI, per germline.

The rearrangement joins TRBV6-1 to TRBJ2-1, with D possibly being TRBD1 (5 bases). The CDR3 consists of 14 residues. The V gene's germline CDR1 is MNHNS and CDR2 SASEGT. V lost 7 bases to trimming and J lost 9 bases, with 19 bases between them. The DNA of the CDR3 is TGTGCCAGCACTAGTAGGGGTACTGAGAGTGAGCAGTTCTTC. This encodes CASTSRGTESEQFF.

The rearrangement links TRBV30 to TRBJ1-2; no definite D call. Germline V gene lookup returns CDR1 GTSNPN and CDR2 SVGIG (reference sequence). The CDR3 is 14 residues long. Trimming took 2 bases from V and 4 from J, leaving 14 bases between them. DNA for the CDR3: TGTGCCTGGAGTACGGGAAGCTACTCCTATGGCTACACCTTC. Translated: CAWSTGSYSYGYTF.

The chain uses TRBV7-9 and TRBJ1-1; D is perhaps TRBD1 (5 bases). This CDR3 has 15 residues. The germline gives CDR1 SEHNR, CDR2 FQNEAQ (reference sequence). V was pared by 5 bases and J by 1 base, with 14 bases between. The CDR3 DNA is TGTGCCAGCAGCGGGCAGGGCGGGGCGAACACTGAAGCTTTCTTT. Protein sequence: CASSGQGGANTEAFF. Complete variable domain (other parts from reference TRBV7-9 and TRBJ1-1): DTGVSQNPRHKITKRGQNVTFRCDPISEHNRLYWYRQTLGQGPEFLTYFQNEAQLEKSRLLSDRFSAERPKGSFSTLEIQRTEQGDSAMYLCASSGQGGANTEAFFGQGTRLTVV.

The rearrangement uses TRBV6-5 and TRBJ2-7; D remains ambiguous. The V gene's germline CDR1 is MNHEY and CDR2 SVGAGI. The CDR3 sequence is 13 residues long. V dropped 0 bases and J dropped 4 bases, with 7 bases sitting between them. CDR3 nucleotides: TGTGCCAGCAGTTACTCCCCGTCGTACGAGCAGTACTTC. Translation gives CASSYSPSYEQYF.

V usage is TRBV16 and J usage is TRBJ1-5, with D hard to call. Germline V gene data show CDR1 as KGHSY and CDR2 as FQNENV. V lost 2 bases, J lost 3 bases, and 5 bases lay in between. The CDR3 has 13 amino acids. DNA for the CDR3: TGTGCCAGCAGCCAAGGGTTCAATCAGCCCCAGCATTTT. The encoded protein is CASSQGFNQPQHF.

A few counts support this clone. The chain carries TRBV14 and TRBJ1-6, with D maybe TRBD1 (6 bases). CDR1 SGHDN and CDR2 FVKESK come from the germline V gene. CDR3 length equals 17 residues. Trimming took 0 bases from V and 7 from J, leaving 16 bases between them. CDR3 nucleotides: TGTGCCAGCAGCCAAGACGGGAGCCAGGGGCGAAATTCACCCCTCCACTTT. Residues: CASSQDGSQGRNSPLHF.

J is TRBJ1-5 and V is TRBV6-1; 9 bases fit TRBD1. Germline trimming cut 2 bases from V and 7 bases from J; bases unmatched to any gene: 12. The germline V gene has CDR1 MNHNS and CDR2 SASEGT. CDR3 length equals 17 residues. DNA for the CDR3: TGTGCCAGCAGTGAAAATCCGGACAGGGGAAGGGGCCAGCCCCAGCATTTT. The encoded protein is CASSENPDRGRGQPQHF.

A single count supports this clone. Other DNA sequences in this specimen translate into the identical CDR3. V is TRBV5-1 and J is TRBJ2-7, with D perhaps being TRBD1 or TRBD2 (6 bases each). Germline lookup yields CDR1 SGHRS and CDR2 YFSETQ. Trimming pared 0 bases from V and 3 bases from J, leaving 10 bases between. This CDR3 spans 14 amino acids. The CDR3 protein is CASSLEGGGYEQYF. CDR3 bases: TGCGCCAGCAGCTTGGAAGGGGGAGGCTACGAGCAGTACTTC.

J is TRBJ1-1 and V is TRBV6-1; no definite D call. CDR1 MNHNS and CDR2 SASEGT come from the germline V gene. V shed 5 bases and J shed 0 bases, with 13 bases lying between them. This CDR3 contains 15 residues. Here the CDR3 DNA reads TGTGCCAGCAGTTTATTCCGGCGAATGAACACTGAAGCTTTCTTT. Translation gives CASSLFRRMNTEAFF.

This clone was seen a single time. A junction boundary mismatches the germline segment, possibly from a read error. This chain joins TRBV7-9 and TRBJ2-2; a weak D match, TRBD2 (7 bases). CDR3 length: 16 amino acids. Germline lookup yields CDR1 SEHNR and CDR2 FQNEAQ (reference sequence). CDR3 sequence reads: CASSPKGGSNTGEPFF. Written as DNA, the CDR3 is TGTGCCAGCAGCCCCAAGGGGGGGTCCAACACCGGGGAGCCGTTTTTT.

V and J are TRBV18 and TRBJ2-7, with D perhaps assigned TRBD1 or TRBD2 (5 bases each). Germline-derived CDR1 and CDR2 are KGHSH and LQKENI. V was shortened by 0 bases and J by 1 base, with 7 bases between the two germline ends. The CDR3 runs 14 residues. Here the CDR3 DNA reads TGTGCCAGCTCACCACCGGGGGTGTCCTACGAGCAGTACTTC. As protein: CASSPPGVSYEQYF.

The rearrangement links TRBV5-4 to TRBJ2-6; D remains unclear. Germline-derived CDR1 and CDR2 are SGHNT and YYREEE (reference sequence). There are 15 residues in the CDR3. Trimming pared 2 bases from V and 1 base from J, leaving 7 bases between. Written as DNA, the CDR3 is TGTGCCAGCAGCTTCTACAGTTCTGGGGCCAACGTCCTGACTTTC. It yields the protein CASSFYSSGANVLTF.

This rearrangement joins TRBV9 to TRBJ1-1; perhaps TRBD1 as D (6 bases). Germline values: CDR1 SGDLS, CDR2 YYNGEE. The CDR3 has 14 residues. Deletions cut 6 bases from V and 3 bases from J, with 15 bases between. The CDR3 DNA reads TGTGCCAGCACCTCCGGGGGCCACGACACTGAAGCTTTCTTT. It encodes CASTSGGHDTEAFF.

The genes are TRBV2 and TRBJ1-2; the D gene is possibly TRBD1 (5 bases). The CDR3 is made up of 13 amino acids. Germline V gives CDR1 SNHLY, CDR2 FYNNEI. V lost 5 bases and J lost 4, with 11 bases in between. CDR3 protein: CASSPRDLYGYTF. The CDR3 DNA reads TGTGCCAGCAGTCCCAGGGATCTCTATGGCTACACCTTC.

The chain uses TRBV27 and TRBJ1-2; D may be TRBD1 (5 bases). The CDR3 is made up of 15 amino acids. V lost 4 bases and J lost 4, with 16 bases in between. The germline gives CDR1 MNHEY, CDR2 SMNVEV (reference sequence). DNA for the CDR3: TGTGCCAGCAGTTCCACCGGGAGGGGCGGCTATGGCTACACCTTC. The encoded protein is CASSSTGRGGYGYTF.

There are a few counts of this clone. The rearrangement joins TRBV28 to TRBJ1-1; 7 positions agree with TRBD1. CDR3 length: 12 amino acids. With V trimmed by 6 bases and J by 6 bases, 4 bases remained unmatched. Germline lookup yields CDR1 MDHEN and CDR2 SYDVKM. This chain's CDR3 is CASRLGTAEAFF. The DNA of the CDR3 is TGTGCCAGCAGGTTGGGGACAGCTGAAGCTTTCTTT.

On this clone: The germline gene is not matched at one end of the junction; a read error may be the cause. The chain combines TRBV18 with TRBJ1-4; TRBD1 is a possible D gene (5 bases). This CDR3 has 15 amino acids. Germline loops: CDR1 KGHSH, CDR2 LQKENI. The CDR3: CASPPRSGYGEKLFF. The CDR3 nucleotides are TGTGCCAGCCCACCACGGTCAGGGTATGGAGAAAAACTGTTTTTT.

This chain links TRBV5-1 with TRBJ2-1, with 9 nucleotides matching TRBD2. The germline V gene encodes CDR1 SGHRS and CDR2 YFSETQ. Trimming at V came to 0 bases and at J to 5 bases, leaving 3 bases not matched to a gene. The CDR3 runs to 15 residues. CDR3 residues: CASSLGGGADNEQFF. The CDR3 region has the DNA TGCGCCAGCAGCTTGGGCGGGGGGGCGGACAATGAGCAGTTCTTC.

This clone has just one count. Here the CDR3 DNA reads TGTGCCAGCAGGACAGGGAGGAGCACAGATACGCAGTATTTT. Its protein product is CASRTGRSTDTQYF. The chain links TRBV6-5 to TRBJ2-3; the D gene is possibly TRBD1 (7 bases). The germline gives CDR1 MNHEY, CDR2 SVGAGI. Deletions cut 6 bases from V and 0 bases from J, with 10 bases between. CDR3 length equals 14 residues.

V is TRBV7-2 and J is TRBJ2-1, with 10 bases matching TRBD2. Trimming took 5 bases from V and 10 from J; bases not matched to a gene: 8. The CDR3 length is 14 residues. Germline CDR1 reads SGHTA; CDR2 reads FQGNSA. The CDR3 DNA reads TGTGCCAGCAGCCCCCTAGCGGGAGTTGGAGAGCAGTTCTTC. Its protein product is CASSPLAGVGEQFF.